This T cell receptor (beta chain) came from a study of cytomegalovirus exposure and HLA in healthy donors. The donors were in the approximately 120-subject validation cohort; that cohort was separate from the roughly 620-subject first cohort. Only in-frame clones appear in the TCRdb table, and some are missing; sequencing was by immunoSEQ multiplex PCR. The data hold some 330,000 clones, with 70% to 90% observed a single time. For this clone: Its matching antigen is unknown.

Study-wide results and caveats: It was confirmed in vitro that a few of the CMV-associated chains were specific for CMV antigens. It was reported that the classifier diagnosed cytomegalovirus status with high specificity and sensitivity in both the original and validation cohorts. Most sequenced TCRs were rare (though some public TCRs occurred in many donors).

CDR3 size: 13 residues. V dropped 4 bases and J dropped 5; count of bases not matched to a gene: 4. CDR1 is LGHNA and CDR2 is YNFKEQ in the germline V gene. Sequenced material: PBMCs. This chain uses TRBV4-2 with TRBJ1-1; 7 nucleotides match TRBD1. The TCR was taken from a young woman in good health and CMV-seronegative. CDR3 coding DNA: TGTGCCAGCAGCCTTACAGGGGTTACTGAAGCTTTCTTT. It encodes CASSLTGVTEAFF.